This TCR beta chain derives from a study of blood T cell repertoires in COVID-19. Looking at the study overall: Samples of COVID-19 (acute and convalescent) were obtained from the United States, Italy and Spain. PBMCs, B-cell-depleted T cells, or T cells were the source of the cDNA or gDNA that made up the material.

J lost 5 bases, V lost 8 bases, and 6 bases had no gene match. Germline CDR1 reads SNHLY; CDR2 reads FYNNEI. The length of the CDR3 is 14 residues. Original handling: Estimation of nucleated cell counts relied on the amplification of reference gene primers. Method: immunoSEQ multiplex PCR; TCRdb's copy keeps in-frame clones and lacks some. That table gives V, J and clone size, and the DNA gave D and trimming. This sample has under 200,000 clones, with 76% found just once. The table lists this clone with many counts. Sequencing was done on a sample of peripheral blood. V and J are TRBV2 and TRBJ1-6; 7 nucleotides align to TRBD1. The TCR comes from an elderly woman with acute or convalescent COVID-19. This CDR3 is CASFGDRNNSPLHF. The CDR3 DNA is TGTGCCAGCTTCGGGGACAGAAATAATTCACCCCTCCACTTT.